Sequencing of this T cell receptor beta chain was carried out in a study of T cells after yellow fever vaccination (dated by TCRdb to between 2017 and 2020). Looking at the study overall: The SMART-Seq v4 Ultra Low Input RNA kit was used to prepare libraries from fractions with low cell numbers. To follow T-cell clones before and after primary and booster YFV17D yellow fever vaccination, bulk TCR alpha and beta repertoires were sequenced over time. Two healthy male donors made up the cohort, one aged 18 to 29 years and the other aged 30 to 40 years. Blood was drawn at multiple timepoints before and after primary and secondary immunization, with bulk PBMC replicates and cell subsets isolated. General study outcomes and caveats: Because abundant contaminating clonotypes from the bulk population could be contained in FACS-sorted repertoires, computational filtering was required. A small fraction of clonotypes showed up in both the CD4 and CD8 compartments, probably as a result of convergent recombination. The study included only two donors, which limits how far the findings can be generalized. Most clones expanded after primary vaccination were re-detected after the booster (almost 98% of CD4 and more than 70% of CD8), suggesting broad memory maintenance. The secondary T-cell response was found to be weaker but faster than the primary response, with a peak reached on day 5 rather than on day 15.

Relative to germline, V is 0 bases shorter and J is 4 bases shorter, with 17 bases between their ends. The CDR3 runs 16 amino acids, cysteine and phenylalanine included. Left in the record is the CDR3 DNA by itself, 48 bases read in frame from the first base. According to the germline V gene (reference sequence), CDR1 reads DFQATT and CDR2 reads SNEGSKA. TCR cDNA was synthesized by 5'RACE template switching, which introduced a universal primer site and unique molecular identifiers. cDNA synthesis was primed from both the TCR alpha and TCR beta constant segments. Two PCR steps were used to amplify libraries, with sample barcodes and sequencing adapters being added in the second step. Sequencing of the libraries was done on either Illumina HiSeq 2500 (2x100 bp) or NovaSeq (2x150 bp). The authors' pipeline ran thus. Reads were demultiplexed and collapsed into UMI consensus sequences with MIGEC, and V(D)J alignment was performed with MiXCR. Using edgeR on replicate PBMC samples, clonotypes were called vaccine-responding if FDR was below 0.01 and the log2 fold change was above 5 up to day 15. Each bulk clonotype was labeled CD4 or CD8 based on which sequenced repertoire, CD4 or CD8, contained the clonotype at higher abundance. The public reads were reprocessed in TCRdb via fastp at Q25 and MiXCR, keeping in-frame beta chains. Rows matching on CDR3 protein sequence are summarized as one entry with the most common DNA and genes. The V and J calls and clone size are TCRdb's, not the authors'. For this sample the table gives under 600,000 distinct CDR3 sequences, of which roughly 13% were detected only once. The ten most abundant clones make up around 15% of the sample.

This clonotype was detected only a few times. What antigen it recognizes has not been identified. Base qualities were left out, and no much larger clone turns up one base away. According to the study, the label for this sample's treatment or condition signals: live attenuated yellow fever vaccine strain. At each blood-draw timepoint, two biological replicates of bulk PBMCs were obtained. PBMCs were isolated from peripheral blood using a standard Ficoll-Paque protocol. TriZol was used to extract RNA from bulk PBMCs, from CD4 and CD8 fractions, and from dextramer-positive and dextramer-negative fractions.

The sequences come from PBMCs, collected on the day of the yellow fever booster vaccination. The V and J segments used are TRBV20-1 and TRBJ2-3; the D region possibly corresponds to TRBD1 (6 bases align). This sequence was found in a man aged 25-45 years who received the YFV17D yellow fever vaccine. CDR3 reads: CSARDLDRLGPDTQYF. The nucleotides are TGCAGTGCTAGAGATCTCGACAGGTTGGGGCCAGATACGCAGTATTTT.